Sequencing of this T cell receptor (beta chain) was carried out in a study of T cell clones after liver transplantation. As for the study in general: Apart from a few HCV-positive recipients, transplants were for non-autoimmune, non-viral reasons.

Assay used: immunoSEQ multiplex PCR; TCRdb lists only in-frame clones, some missing. The table shows more than 65,000 clones, with about 88% occurring only once. CDR3 length equals 13 residues. V lost 6 bases and J lost 7; bases outside the gene matches: 5. Per germline, CDR1 SNHLY and CDR2 FYNNEI. The sample consisted of CD4+ T cells from blood, taken before liver transplant. The sequence was collected from a human donor who received a liver transplant. The chain couples TRBV2 to TRBJ1-3; the match to TRBD1 covers 8 bases. As DNA, the CDR3 is TGTGCCAGCAGCGGACAGGGAGGGAACACCATATATTTT. Translation gives CASSGQGGNTIYF.